Below, 23 T cell receptor beta chains from the same sample are listed, as sequenced in a study of blood T cell repertoires in COVID-19 (dated by TCRdb to between 2020 and 2021). The method behind the library was the immunoSEQ multiplex PCR assay. TCRdb took over this immuneACCESS table, retaining in-frame rearrangements with V and J assigned. Such tables are incomplete; in checked studies, under half of the missing clones stem from an unresolved V gene, and the remainder is unexplained. Within this sample are 98,000 or so clones, with 75% to 90% of them counted one time only. 15% of the sample is held by the ten biggest clonotypes. What was sequenced was peripheral blood. The source of these receptors is a man aged 50-60 years with acute or convalescent COVID-19.

The chain joins TRBV2 to TRBJ2-4; D not resolved. The CDR3 is made up of 14 amino acids. Trimming removed 2 bases at V and 0 bases at J, with 5 bases between. Germline V gene data show CDR1 as SNHLY and CDR2 as FYNNEI. The DNA of the CDR3 is TGTGCCAGCAGTGAACGACTAGCCAAAAACATTCAGTACTTC. Translation: CASSERLAKNIQYF.

This chain connects TRBV10-3 to TRBJ2-5; TRBD1 aligns across 9 bases. Losses at the gene ends were 6 bases for V and 4 bases for J; bases not matched to a gene: 6. CDR1 and CDR2 from the germline V gene are ENHRY and SYGVKD. The CDR3 sequence is 14 residues long. CDR3 DNA sequence: TGTGCCATCAGAGTGACAGGGGGTGGAGAGACCCAGTACTTC. Its translation is CAIRVTGGGETQYF.

In DNA, the CDR3 is TGTGCCAGCAGAGAAAGCGGGAAGTTCTACAATGAGCAGTTCTTC. Translated: CASRESGKFYNEQFF. The chain joins TRBV7-9 to TRBJ2-1, with 7 positions matching TRBD2. Trimming at V came to 6 bases and at J to 3 bases, leaving 8 bases not matched to a gene. This CDR3 comprises 15 residues. Germline assignment: CDR1 SEHNR and CDR2 FQNEAQ (reference sequence).

This clone has only a few counts. This rearrangement joins TRBV10-3 to TRBJ2-2; perhaps TRBD1 as D (6 bases). Trimming cost V 8 bases and J 4 bases, with 23 bases left between them. The CDR3 is made up of 17 amino acids. From germline, CDR1 is ENHRY and CDR2 SYGVKD. The CDR3 loop is CAISLLRGGLTTGELFF. The CDR3 bases are TGTGCCATCTCGCTCCTCAGGGGCGGGTTGACCACCGGGGAGCTGTTTTTT.

This clone was detected ten times or more. The genes are TRBV7-8 and TRBJ2-1, with 7 bases fitting TRBD2. The junction had 8 bases not matched to a gene; V was cut back by 5 bases and J by 7 bases. The CDR3 extends over 14 amino acids. Germline values: CDR1 SGHVS, CDR2 FQNEAQ. DNA for the CDR3: TGTGCCAGCAGCCCAGTAGCGGGTGGGAATGAGCAGTTCTTC. This encodes CASSPVAGGNEQFF.

V usage is TRBV7-9 and J usage is TRBJ1-6; possible D gene TRBD1, 5 bases. Trimming stripped 3 bases from V and 7 bases from J, with 13 bases between. The CDR3 totals 15 residues. In germline, CDR1 is SEHNR, CDR2 FQNEAQ (reference sequence). This CDR3 is CASSFGGRENSPLHF. For the CDR3, the DNA is TGTGCCAGCAGCTTCGGGGGGAGAGAGAATTCACCCCTCCACTTT.

V is TRBV7-2 and J is TRBJ1-3, with D tentatively TRBD1 (6 bases). The CDR3 is 18 residues long. Germline values: CDR1 SGHTA, CDR2 FQGNSA. V gave up 0 bases and J gave up 0 bases, with 15 bases separating them. The CDR3 nucleotides read TGTGCCAGCAGCTTAGCGGGGGCAGCTACCTACTCTGGAAACACCATATATTTT. This codes for CASSLAGAATYSGNTIYF.

The rearrangement joins TRBV28 to TRBJ2-1, with D perhaps TRBD1 (6 bases). V lost 5 bases to trimming and J lost 3 bases, with 8 bases between them. The germline V gene encodes CDR1 MDHEN and CDR2 SYDVKM. This CDR3 is built from 13 residues. The CDR3, as DNA: TGTGCCAGCAGTCCGGACAGCTACAATGAGCAGTTCTTC. Its protein is CASSPDSYNEQFF. Looking up the rest from reference TRBV28 and TRBJ2-1 gives the full variable domain: DVKVTQSSRYLVKRTGEKVFLECVQDMDHENMFWYRQDPGLGLRLIYFSYDVKMKEKGDIPEGYSVSREKKERFSLILESASTNQTSMYLCASSPDSYNEQFFGPGTRLTVL.

V gene TRBV14 combines with J gene TRBJ2-1; D may be TRBD2 (5 bases). Germline V gives CDR1 SGHDN, CDR2 FVKESK. The CDR3 runs 15 residues. V gave up 1 base and J gave up 7 bases, with 14 bases separating them. In DNA, the CDR3 is TGTGCCAGCAGCCAAGGTTGGGAGTCCCGGAATGAGCAGTTCTTC. Translation gives CASSQGWESRNEQFF.

The chain carries TRBV24-1 and TRBJ2-3; D is perhaps TRBD1 (6 bases). Germline V lookup: CDR1 KGHDR, CDR2 SFDVKD. CDR3 size: 15 residues. V shed 7 bases and J shed 5 bases, with 18 bases lying between them. The chain's CDR3 is CATRGAVGAGDTQYF. CDR3 coding DNA: TGTGCCACCAGGGGGGCGGTAGGGGCCGGAGATACGCAGTATTTT.

The chain is built from TRBV6-5 and TRBJ2-1, with D tentatively TRBD2 (5 bases). CDR1 MNHEY and CDR2 SVGAGI come from the germline V gene. The germline V and J ends were trimmed by 6 bases and 9 bases, with 12 bases remaining between them. The CDR3 totals 12 residues. In DNA form, the CDR3 reads TGTGCCAGCAGAGATTTAGGAGGTGAGCAGTTCTTC. This gives the protein CASRDLGGEQFF.

In its sample, this clone was seen a few times. Germline is not matched at one junction end, which may reflect a read error. The chain couples TRBV5-4 to TRBJ2-3; 13 bases agree with TRBD2. CDR1 is SGHNT, CDR2 YYREEE, per germline (reference sequence). The length of the CDR3 is 15 residues. CDR3: CASSWITSGRARADF. For the CDR3, the DNA is TGTGCCAGCAGCTGGATTACTAGCGGGAGGGCCCGGGCGGATTTT.

V gene TRBV6-2 or TRBV6-3 combines with J gene TRBJ2-3, with 8 bases identical to TRBD2. The V gene end was trimmed by 1 base and the J gene end by 0 bases; junction bases not matched to a gene: 9. The CDR3 has 18 residues. The V gene's germline CDR1 is MNHEY and CDR2 SVGEGT. The CDR3 coding sequence is TGTGCCAGCAGTTACTGGGGCTTACTAGCGGATAGCACAGATACGCAGTATTTT. Residues: CASSYWGLLADSTDTQYF.

This clone was seen a single time. The chain has TRBV30 and TRBJ2-7; the D gene is possibly TRBD2 (6 bases). V gave up 4 bases and J gave up 0 bases, with 10 bases separating them. The CDR3 totals 13 residues. Looked up from germline, CDR1 is GTSNPN and CDR2 is SVGIG (reference sequence). Written as DNA, the CDR3 is TGTGCCTGGATGGGGGGAAGCTCCTACGAGCAGTACTTC. It yields the protein CAWMGGSSYEQYF. The full variable domain, rest sourced from reference TRBV30 and TRBJ2-7, is SQTIHQWPATLVQPVGSPLSLECTVEGTSNPNLYWYRQAAGRGLQLLFYSVGIGQISSEVPQNLSASRPQDRQFILSSKKLLLSDSGFYLCAWMGGSSYEQYFGPGTRLTVT.

Here the CDR3 reads CAISGQGGTGELFF. CDR3 bases: TGTGCCATCAGTGGACAGGGGGGAACCGGGGAGCTGTTTTTT. J is TRBJ2-2 and V is TRBV10-3; 9 bases agree with TRBD1. V gave up 4 bases and J gave up 5 bases; unmatched junction bases: 2. The germline V gene has CDR1 ENHRY and CDR2 SYGVKD. The CDR3 runs to 14 residues.

V is TRBV5-1 and J is TRBJ2-1; 9 bases align to TRBD1. This CDR3 contains 14 residues. Germline V gives CDR1 SGHRS, CDR2 YFSETQ. After removal of 0 bases from V and 8 bases from J, the junction contained 3 bases not matched to a gene. CDR3 coding DNA: TGCGCCAGCAGCTTGGGACGACAGGGGGATGAGCAGTTCTTC. Protein product: CASSLGRQGDEQFF.

This clone has only one observation. The V and J genes are TRBV5-1 and TRBJ1-1, with D maybe TRBD1 (5 bases). Germline V gene sequence: CDR1 SGHRS, CDR2 YFSETQ. This CDR3 is built from 14 residues. V was shortened by 0 bases and J by 4 bases, with 10 bases between the two germline ends. This chain's CDR3 is CASSLASGGTEAFF. In DNA, the CDR3 is TGCGCCAGCAGCTTGGCCTCCGGGGGCACTGAAGCTTTCTTT.

The J gene is TRBJ1-5, the V gene TRBV28; 8 nucleotides agree with TRBD1. The CDR3 length is 15 residues. Losses at the gene ends were 5 bases for V and 7 bases for J; bases not matched to a gene: 10. Germline V gene lookup returns CDR1 MDHEN and CDR2 SYDVKM. In nucleotides, the CDR3 is TGTGCCAGCAGTCCCCCCCCAGGGGGCCGGCAGCCCCAGCATTTT. This encodes CASSPPPGGRQPQHF.

V and J are TRBV5-1 and TRBJ1-5, with D uncertain. The germline V and J ends were trimmed by 0 bases and 5 bases, with 12 bases remaining between them. The CDR3 runs to 15 residues. Germline V CDR1 and CDR2: SGHRS, YFSETQ. The CDR3 sequence is CASSLGLGGYQPQHF. In nucleotides, the CDR3 is TGCGCCAGCAGCTTGGGCCTTGGCGGGTATCAGCCCCAGCATTTT.

The chain uses TRBV3-1 (or the pseudogene TRBV3-2) and TRBJ1-4; 7 positions agree with TRBD1. Germline V gene lookup returns CDR1 LGHDT and CDR2 YNNKEL (reference sequence). The CDR3 length is 15 residues. Losses at the gene ends were 2 bases for V and 1 base for J; bases not matched to a gene: 1. The CDR3 region is CASSQRDRTNEKLFF. CDR3 bases: TGTGCCAGCAGCCAAAGGGACAGAACTAATGAAAAACTGTTTTTT.

The V and J genes are TRBV6-4 and TRBJ2-1, with 10 bases lining up with TRBD2. From germline, CDR1 is MRHNA and CDR2 SNTAGT. V lost 5 bases to trimming and J lost 9 bases; unmatched junction nucleotides: 7. This CDR3 region has 14 residues. CDR3 residues: CASSRLAGDPEQFF. The CDR3 bases are TGTGCCAGCAGTAGGCTAGCGGGGGACCCTGAGCAGTTCTTC.

The chain couples TRBV27 to TRBJ2-1; 9 bases match TRBD1. The CDR3 covers 14 residues. J lost 7 bases, V lost 5 bases, and 6 bases had no gene match. Germline V gives CDR1 MNHEY, CDR2 SMNVEV (reference sequence). Here the CDR3 reads CASSGTGPRNEQFF. The CDR3 nucleotides are TGTGCCAGCAGTGGGACAGGGCCTAGGAATGAGCAGTTCTTC.

The J gene is TRBJ2-7, the V gene TRBV7-9, with TRBD1 as a possible D gene (6 bases). Germline CDR1 is SEHNR and CDR2 is FQNEAQ (reference sequence). Trimming took off 4 bases at V and 3 bases at J, with 13 bases between the two ends. This CDR3 has 14 residues. CDR3 in amino acids: CASSSYDRNYEQYF. The CDR3 DNA reads as TGTGCCAGCAGCTCCTACGACAGGAACTACGAGCAGTACTTC.